This T cell receptor (beta chain) emerged from a study of blood T cell repertoires in COVID-19. Study as a whole: Sample material is recorded as cDNA or gDNA derived from T cells, B-cell-depleted T cells, or PBMCs.

In the authors' methods: Nucleated cell number was recorded as an estimate derived from reference gene primer amplification. Clones were sequenced by immunoSEQ multiplex PCR, and TCRdb holds only the in-frame ones, with some missing. Clone size and V and J calls were adopted from that table, with D and trimming inferred from the DNA. This sample carries approximately 93,000 clones, about two thirds of them seen once, and the ten largest clones take 13% to 15%. Germline V gene lookup returns CDR1 SGDLS and CDR2 YYNGEE. V lost 2 bases to trimming and J lost 8 bases, with 16 bases between them. CDR3 length: 14 amino acids.

This TCR was recovered from a woman aged 80 or over with acute or convalescent COVID-19. This chain joins TRBV9 and TRBJ1-2; the D is unclear. The specimen sequenced was peripheral blood. CDR3 loop: CASSVSTGLDGYTF. The CDR3 DNA reads as TGTGCCAGCAGCGTCTCCACGGGGTTAGACGGCTACACCTTC.